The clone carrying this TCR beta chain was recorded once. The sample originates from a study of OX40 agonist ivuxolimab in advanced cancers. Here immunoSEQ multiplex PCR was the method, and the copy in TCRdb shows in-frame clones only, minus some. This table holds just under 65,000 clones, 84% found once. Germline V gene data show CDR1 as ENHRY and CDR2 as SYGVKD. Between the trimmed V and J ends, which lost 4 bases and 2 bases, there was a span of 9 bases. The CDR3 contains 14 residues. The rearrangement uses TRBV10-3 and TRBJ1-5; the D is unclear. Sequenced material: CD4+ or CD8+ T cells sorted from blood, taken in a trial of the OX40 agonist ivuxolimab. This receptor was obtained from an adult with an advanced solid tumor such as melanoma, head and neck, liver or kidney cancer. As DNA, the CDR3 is TGTGCCATCAGTGGACCGACGGGCAATCAGCCCCAGCATTTT. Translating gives CAISGPTGNQPQHF.